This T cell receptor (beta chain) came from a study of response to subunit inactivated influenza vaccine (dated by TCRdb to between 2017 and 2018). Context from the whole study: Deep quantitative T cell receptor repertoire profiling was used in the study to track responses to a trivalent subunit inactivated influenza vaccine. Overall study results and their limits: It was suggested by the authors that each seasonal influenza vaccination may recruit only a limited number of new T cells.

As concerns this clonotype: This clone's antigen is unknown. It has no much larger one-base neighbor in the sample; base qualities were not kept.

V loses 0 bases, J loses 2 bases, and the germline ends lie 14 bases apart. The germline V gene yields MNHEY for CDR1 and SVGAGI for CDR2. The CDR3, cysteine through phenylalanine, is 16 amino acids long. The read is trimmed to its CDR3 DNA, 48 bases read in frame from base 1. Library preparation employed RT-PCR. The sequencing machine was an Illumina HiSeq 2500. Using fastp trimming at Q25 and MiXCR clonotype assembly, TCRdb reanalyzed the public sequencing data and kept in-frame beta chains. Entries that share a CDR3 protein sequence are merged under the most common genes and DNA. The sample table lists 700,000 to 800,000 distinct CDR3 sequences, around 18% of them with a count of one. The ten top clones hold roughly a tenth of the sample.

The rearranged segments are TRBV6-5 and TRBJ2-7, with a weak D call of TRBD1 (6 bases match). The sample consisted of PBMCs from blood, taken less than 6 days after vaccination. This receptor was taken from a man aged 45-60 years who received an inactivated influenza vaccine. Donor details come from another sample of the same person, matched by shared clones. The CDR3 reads CASSYSGKTGPYEQYF. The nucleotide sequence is TGTGCCAGCAGTTACTCTGGGAAGACAGGCCCCTACGAGCAGTACTTC.